This TCR beta chain was retrieved from a study of shared clonotypes between healthy human individuals. CDR1 is SNHLY, CDR2 FYNNEI, per germline. V shed 5 bases, J shed 10 bases, and the junction held 5 bases outside the gene matches. This CDR3 has 13 residues. Assay: immunoSEQ multiplex PCR; the TCRdb copy retains only in-frame clones and omits some. The table has roughly 810,000 clones, roughly 96% seen once. The naive CD8 subset, CD45RO-negative cells positively selected for CCR7, excluded terminally differentiated effector memory CD45RA+ cells. The sample was naive CD8+ T cells sorted from blood. The sequence was obtained from a man aged 25 to 40 in good health. This sequence joins TRBV2 and TRBJ2-1, with 10 bases lining up with TRBD2. CDR3 amino acids: CASSLAGEEEQFF. CDR3 bases: TGTGCCAGCAGTCTAGCGGGAGAGGAAGAGCAGTTCTTC.